Listed below are T cell receptor beta chains from one sample, sequenced in a study of T cells in Graves' hyperthyroidism and ophthalmopathy. In TCRdb, the multiplex PCR reads were re-called with MiXCR into one record per CDR3 protein. The table lists about 380,000 distinct CDR3 sequences, under 20% of them singletons. Material for sequencing was blood. The source is a man between 18 and 35 years old with Graves' ophthalmopathy. Each CDR3 is given with its conserved first and last residue. Each record gives: V gene, J gene, clone size, D gene, CDR3 protein, CDR3 DNA. The D gene is left open where the match is weak. Size tells how often a clone was seen (once, few, many) or the class of an expanded clone, and some rows leave it out.

>TRBV20-1|TRBJ1-5|many|NA
CSASPTAGQPQHF
TGCAGTGCTAGTCCCACTGCGGGACAGCCCCAGCATTTT
>TRBV5-1|TRBJ1-6|NA|NA
CPRTGSPHKMTNSPLHF
TGCCCCAGAACGGGATCCCCCCACAAAATGACGAATTCACCCCTCCACTTT
>TRBV6-1|TRBJ1-1|NA|NA
CASSAGLDTEAFF
TGTGCCAGCAGTGCAGGGTTGGACACTGAAGCTTTCTTT
>TRBV5-8|TRBJ2-7|many|NA
CASSFRGTEQYF
TGTGCCAGCAGCTTTCGGGGGACCGAGCAGTACTTC
>TRBV12-3/TRBV12-4|TRBJ2-1|many|TRBD1
CASSFVTGYNEQFF
TGTGCCAGCAGTTTCGTGACAGGGTACAATGAGCAGTTCTTC
>TRBV19|TRBJ1-3|NA|NA
CASSIQGDGNTIYF
TGTGCCAGTAGTATTCAAGGGGATGGAAACACCATATATTTT
>TRBV19|TRBJ2-1|NA|NA
CASKWVALGNEQFF
TGTGCCAGTAAGTGGGTAGCCCTGGGGAATGAGCAGTTCTTC
>TRBV6-5|TRBJ2-7|many|NA
CASSYGDGYEQYF
TGTGCCAGCAGTTACGGCGACGGCTACGAGCAGTACTTC
>TRBV11-2|TRBJ2-1|many|TRBD2
CASSFHSGRYNEQFF
TGTGCCAGCAGCTTCCATAGCGGGCGGTACAATGAGCAGTTCTTC
>TRBV5-1|TRBJ2-3|many|NA
CASSLAFGTDTQYF
TGCGCCAGCAGCTTGGCCTTCGGGACAGATACGCAGTATTTT
>TRBV7-9|TRBJ2-5|many|TRBD1
CASSMTGVQETQYF
TGTGCCAGCAGCATGACAGGGGTCCAAGAGACCCAGTACTTC
>TRBV27|TRBJ1-2|many|NA
CASSLSLTANYGYTF
TGTGCCAGCAGTTTATCCCTGACAGCCAACTATGGCTACACCTTC
>TRBV5-1|TRBJ1-1|many|NA
CASSLERVNTEAFF
TGCGCCAGCAGCTTGGAACGAGTGAACACTGAAGCTTTCTTT
>TRBV4-1|TRBJ2-3|NA|NA
CASSQGGNERVRLTDTQYF
TGCGCCAGCAGCCAAGGGGGGAACGAAAGGGTACGGTTAACAGATACGCAGTATTTT
>TRBV2|TRBJ2-5|NA|NA
CASVVVNQETQYF
TGTGCCAGCGTTGTGGTGAACCAAGAGACCCAGTACTTC
>TRBV28|TRBJ1-1|NA|NA
CASSQDMGDWDTEAFF
TGCGCCAGCAGCCAAGACATGGGCGATTGGGACACTGAAGCTTTCTTT
>TRBV7-8|TRBJ1-2|many|TRBD1
CASSLGQAGSYGYTF
TGTGCCAGCAGCTTGGGACAGGCCGGGAGCTATGGCTACACCTTC
>TRBV12-3/TRBV12-4|TRBJ2-1|many|NA
CASSRTRYNEQFF
TGTGCCAGCAGTCGGACTCGATACAATGAGCAGTTCTTC